The TCR beta chain under discussion was sequenced for a study of cytomegalovirus exposure and HLA in healthy donors. The PCR ran on 60 Vbeta and 13 Jbeta primers. Repertoires were generated with immunoSEQ multiplex PCR, while TCRdb's copy carries only in-frame clones and drops some. The data show 120,000 or so clones, around 79% seen once. V lost 6 bases and J 3 bases, leaving 12 bases between the germline ends. The CDR3 has 13 amino acids. Germline CDR1 MDHEN, CDR2 SYDVKM. Concerning this clone: Its cognate antigen is unknown.

Study conclusions and caveats: In a later analysis, productive TCRs from donors in an Asian-associated ancestry cluster reportedly carried fewer N-insertions than the cohort mean.

The origin of this receptor is a woman aged 40 to 50 in good health and CMV-seronegative. The chain combines TRBV28 with TRBJ2-7; tentative D call: TRBD2 (5 bases). The source material was PBMCs. CDR3 nucleotide sequence: TGTGCCAGCAGGTCGCATGGGAGCTACGAGCAGTACTTC. This encodes CASRSHGSYEQYF.